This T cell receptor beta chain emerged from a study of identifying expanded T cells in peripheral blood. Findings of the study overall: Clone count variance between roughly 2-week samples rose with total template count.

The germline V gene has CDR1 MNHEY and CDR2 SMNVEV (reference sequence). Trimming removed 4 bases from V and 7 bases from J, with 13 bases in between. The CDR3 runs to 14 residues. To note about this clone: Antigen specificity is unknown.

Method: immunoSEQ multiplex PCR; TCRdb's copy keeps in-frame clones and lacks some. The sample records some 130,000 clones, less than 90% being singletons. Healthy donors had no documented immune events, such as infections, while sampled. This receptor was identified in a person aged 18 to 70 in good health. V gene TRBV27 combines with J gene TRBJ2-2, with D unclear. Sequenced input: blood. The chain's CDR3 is CASSSRQVGGELFF. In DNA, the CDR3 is TGTGCCAGCAGTTCGCGGCAGGTGGGCGGGGAGCTGTTTTTT.